Reported below is one T cell receptor (beta chain). No antigen is known for it. The repertoire was sequenced with immunoSEQ multiplex PCR; TCRdb's copy has only in-frame clones and lacks some. The sample carries 130,000 or so clones, 90% to 95% recorded once. The sample belongs to a study of T cell responses to AZD1222 COVID-19 vaccine. Study-wide results and caveats: Increases in Spike-specific TCR breadth and depth were seen after two AZD1222 doses.

The clonotype originates from an adult in good health. Sequenced material: peripheral blood, taken on day 0 of AZD1222 vaccination.

The CDR3 bases are TGTGCCAGCAGTGATTTGACAGGGCTCGGGGACGAGCAGTACTTC. Protein sequence: CASSDLTGLGDEQYF. J is TRBJ2-7 and V is TRBV2; 7 nucleotides line up with TRBD1. Germline values: CDR1 SNHLY, CDR2 FYNNEI. Germline trimming cut 3 bases from V and 5 bases from J; bases unmatched to any gene: 10. The CDR3 extends over 15 amino acids.